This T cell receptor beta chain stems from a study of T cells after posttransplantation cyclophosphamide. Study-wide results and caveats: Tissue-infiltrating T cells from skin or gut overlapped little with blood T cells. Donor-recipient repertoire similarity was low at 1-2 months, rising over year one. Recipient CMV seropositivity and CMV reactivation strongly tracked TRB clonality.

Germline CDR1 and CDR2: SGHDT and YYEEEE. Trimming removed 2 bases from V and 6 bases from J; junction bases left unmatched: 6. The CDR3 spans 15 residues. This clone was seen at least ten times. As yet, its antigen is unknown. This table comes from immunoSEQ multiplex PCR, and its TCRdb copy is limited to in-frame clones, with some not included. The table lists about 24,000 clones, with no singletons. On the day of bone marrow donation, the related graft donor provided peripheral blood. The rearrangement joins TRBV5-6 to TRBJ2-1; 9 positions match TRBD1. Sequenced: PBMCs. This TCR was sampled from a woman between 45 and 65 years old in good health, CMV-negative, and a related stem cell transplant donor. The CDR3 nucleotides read TGTGCCAGCAGCTTTCGACAGGGGGTAATCAATGAGCAGTTCTTC. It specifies CASSFRQGVINEQFF.